The 9 T cell receptor beta chains listed next were all sequenced from one sample in a study of identifying expanded T cells in peripheral blood. Data came from immunoSEQ multiplex PCR; TCRdb stores just in-frame clones and leaves some out. The sample includes 50,000 to 70,000 clones, around 87% of them seen just once. Sequenced input: blood. The receptor source for this set is a person aged 18 to 75 in good health.

The chain links TRBV5-1 to TRBJ2-1; 7 bases align to TRBD2. Per the germline V gene, CDR1 is SGHRS and CDR2 is YFSETQ. The CDR3 runs to 15 residues. The junction had 2 bases not matched to a gene; V was cut back by 0 bases and J by 2 bases. The CDR3 DNA reads as TGCGCCAGCAGCTTGGAGGGACTACCCTACAATGAGCAGTTCTTC. Protein sequence: CASSLEGLPYNEQFF.

The genes are TRBV2 and TRBJ1-1, with unresolved D. Germline loops: CDR1 SNHLY, CDR2 FYNNEI. The length of the CDR3 is 14 residues. The V and J ends lost 3 bases and 0 bases respectively, with 8 bases between them. CDR3 in amino acids: CASSEEHMNTEAFF. The CDR3, as DNA: TGTGCCAGCAGTGAGGAGCACATGAACACTGAAGCTTTCTTT.

V and J are TRBV7-3 and TRBJ2-4; TRBD2 matches 7 bases. The CDR3 length is 14 residues. V lost 1 base and J lost 6; bases outside the gene matches: 3. The germline V gene encodes CDR1 SGHTA and CDR2 FQGTGA. The CDR3 region is CASSLSGEGNIQYF. In nucleotides, the CDR3 is TGTGCCAGCAGCTTAAGTGGGGAGGGAAACATTCAGTACTTC.

V and J are TRBV13 and TRBJ2-3, with a tentative D call TRBD2 (5 bases). V was cut by 0 bases and J by 5 bases, with 15 bases left in between. This CDR3 contains 16 residues. The V gene's germline CDR1 is PRHDT and CDR2 FYEKMQ (reference sequence). As DNA, the CDR3 is TGTGCCAGCAGCTTAGGCCAAGGTAAAGGGAGAGATACGCAGTATTTT. Protein: CASSLGQGKGRDTQYF.

The chain employs TRBV2 and TRBJ1-1, with 10 nucleotides matching TRBD1. The CDR3 extends over 18 amino acids. Germline values: CDR1 SNHLY, CDR2 FYNNEI. The V and J ends lost 6 bases and 5 bases, in that order; junction bases with no gene match: 18. The chain's CDR3 is CASSPLLWDRGEQTEAFF. The CDR3 nucleotides are TGTGCCAGCAGCCCTCTCCTATGGGACAGGGGAGAGCAGACTGAAGCTTTCTTT.

The V call is TRBV5-4, the J call TRBJ2-7; no reliable D call. Looked up from germline, CDR1 is SGHNT and CDR2 is YYREEE (reference sequence). V was clipped by 0 bases and J by 4 bases, with 8 bases between them. The CDR3 totals 13 residues. CDR3 nucleotide sequence: TGTGCCAGCAGCTTGGATGGTCCGTACGAGCAGTACTTC. Translating gives CASSLDGPYEQYF. Complete variable domain (other parts from reference TRBV5-4 and TRBJ2-7): ETGVTQSPTHLIKTRGQQVTLRCSSQSGHNTVSWYQQALGQGPQFIFQYYREEENGRGNFPPRFSGLQFPNYSSELNVNALELDDSALYLCASSLDGPYEQYFGPGTRLTVT.

The chain employs TRBV5-4 and TRBJ1-1; no firm D call. The germline V gene has CDR1 SGHNT and CDR2 YYREEE (reference sequence). V gave up 4 bases and J gave up 4 bases, with 8 bases separating them. This CDR3 has 12 amino acids. DNA of the CDR3: TGTGCCAGCAGCCCACAGAGCACTGAAGCTTTCTTT. Its protein product is CASSPQSTEAFF.

The rearrangement uses TRBV18 and TRBJ2-2; 8 nucleotides line up with TRBD1. V was clipped by 6 bases and J by 1 base; unmatched bases: 4. This CDR3 is built from 15 residues. Germline V gives CDR1 KGHSH, CDR2 LQKENI. The CDR3 sequence: CASSRDRGNTGELFF. DNA of the CDR3: TGTGCCAGCTCTCGCGACAGGGGGAACACCGGGGAGCTGTTTTTT. The entire variable domain, with the rest obtained from reference TRBV18 and TRBJ2-2, is as follows: NAGVMQNPRHLVRRRGQEARLRCSPMKGHSHVYWYRQLPEEGLKFMVYLQKENIIDESGMPKERFSAEFPKEGPSILRIQQVVRGDSAAYFCASSRDRGNTGELFFGEGSRLTVL.

The CDR3 reads CASSLVRFGTSGPQETQYF. As DNA, the CDR3 is TGTGCCAGCAGCTTAGTAAGGTTCGGGACTAGCGGGCCGCAAGAGACCCAGTACTTC. This chain connects TRBV7-9 to TRBJ2-5; TRBD2 matches 12 bases. Germline V gene sequence: CDR1 SEHNR, CDR2 FQNEAQ (reference sequence). Germline trimming cut 1 base from V and 2 bases from J; bases unmatched to any gene: 11. The CDR3 loop spans 19 amino acids.